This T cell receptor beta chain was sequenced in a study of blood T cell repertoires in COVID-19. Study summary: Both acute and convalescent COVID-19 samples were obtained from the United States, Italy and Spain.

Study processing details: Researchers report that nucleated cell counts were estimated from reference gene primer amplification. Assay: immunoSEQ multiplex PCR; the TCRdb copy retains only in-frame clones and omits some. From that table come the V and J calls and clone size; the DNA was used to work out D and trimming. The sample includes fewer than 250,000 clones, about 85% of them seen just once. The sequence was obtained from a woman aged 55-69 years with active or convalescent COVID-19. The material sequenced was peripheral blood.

For the CDR3, the DNA is TGTGCCAGCAGTACAGGGAGAAACACCATATATTTT. Translating it yields CASSTGRNTIYF. The chain is built from TRBV6-5 and TRBJ1-3; TRBD1 might be the D (6 bases). V was shortened by 5 bases and J by 5 bases, with 7 bases between the two germline ends. Germline CDR1 MNHEY, CDR2 SVGAGI. The CDR3 runs to 12 residues.